The entry that follows covers one T cell receptor (beta chain) sequence. The data were produced by immunoSEQ multiplex PCR, yet TCRdb's version contains in-frame clones alone and is incomplete. The sample records tens of thousands of clones, roughly 85% being singletons. The data were taken from a study of siplizumab effects on memory and regulatory T cells. Germline V gene data show CDR1 as MNHNS and CDR2 as SASEGT. CDR3 size: 15 residues. The V segment lost 1 base and the J segment 1 base; nucleotides outside the gene matches: 2. Sequenced sample: memory CD4+ T cells sorted from blood. The sequence came from a human donor in good health. The chain links TRBV6-1 to TRBJ2-3; 7 bases line up with TRBD2. CDR3 sequence (DNA): TGTGCCAGCAGTGAAGTGGGGGGGGGCACAGATACGCAGTATTTT. Its translation is CASSEVGGGTDTQYF.